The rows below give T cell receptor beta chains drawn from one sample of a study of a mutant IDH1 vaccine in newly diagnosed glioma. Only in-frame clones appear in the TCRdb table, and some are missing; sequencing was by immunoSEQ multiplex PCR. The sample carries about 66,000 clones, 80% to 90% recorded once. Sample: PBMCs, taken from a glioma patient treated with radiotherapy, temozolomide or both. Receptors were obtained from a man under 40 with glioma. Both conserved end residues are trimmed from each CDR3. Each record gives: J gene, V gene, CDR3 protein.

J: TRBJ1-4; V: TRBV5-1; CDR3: ASSLSRDREWKLF
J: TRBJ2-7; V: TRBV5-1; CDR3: ASSLLRGAYEQY
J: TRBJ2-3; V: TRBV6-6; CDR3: ASRGLLGGADTQY
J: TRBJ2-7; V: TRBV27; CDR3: ASSFSVHYEQY
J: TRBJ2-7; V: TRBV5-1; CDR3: ASKDRGWGYEQY
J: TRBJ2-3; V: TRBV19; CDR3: ASSIGHRKSTDTQY
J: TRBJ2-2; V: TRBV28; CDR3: ASSSLDYTGELF
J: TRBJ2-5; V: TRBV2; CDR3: ASSELAGGWETQY
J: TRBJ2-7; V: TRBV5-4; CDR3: ASSSRAPPYEQY
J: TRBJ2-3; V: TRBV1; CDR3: TSSQARTSGGPECHTDTQY
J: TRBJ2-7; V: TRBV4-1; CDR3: ASSQDHWDRPYEQY
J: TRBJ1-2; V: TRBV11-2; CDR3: ASSLSPLRTGRNDYGYT
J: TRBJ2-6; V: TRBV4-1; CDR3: ASSQVARTSGANVLT
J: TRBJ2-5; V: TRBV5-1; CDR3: ASQLRGQRQETQY
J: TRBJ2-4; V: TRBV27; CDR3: ASGTGPKNIQY
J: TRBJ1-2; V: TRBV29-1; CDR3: SVGGYYGYT
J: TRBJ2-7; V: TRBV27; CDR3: ASSLWAGAGEQY
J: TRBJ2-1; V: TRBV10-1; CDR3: ASSETGASYNEQF
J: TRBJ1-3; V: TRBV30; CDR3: AWSRSGNTIY